This TCR beta chain was profiled in a study of cytomegalovirus exposure and HLA in healthy donors. The germline V and J ends were trimmed by 4 bases and 3 bases, with 16 bases remaining between them. This CDR3 region has 16 residues. In germline, CDR1 is WNHNN, CDR2 SYGVQD (reference sequence). PCR primers comprised 60 Vbeta and 13 Jbeta primers. Here immunoSEQ multiplex PCR was the method, and the copy in TCRdb shows in-frame clones only, minus some. The sample records about 100,000 clones, 77% being singletons. A note on this clone: Its target is unknown.

Findings and caveats of the study: The likely origin of a cluster of highly shared sequence variants was a sequencing artifact.

The chain employs TRBV10-1 and TRBJ2-1; tentatively, D is TRBD2 (6 bases). The source is a male donor in good health and CMV-seronegative. The sample comprised PBMCs. The CDR3: CASSAVQLAGYNEQFF. In DNA form, the CDR3 reads TGCGCCAGCAGTGCGGTTCAACTAGCAGGCTACAATGAGCAGTTCTTC.